This T cell receptor (beta chain) derives from a study of breast tumors, draining lymph nodes, adjacent tissues. CDR1 MNHEY and CDR2 SVGEGT come from the germline V gene. This CDR3 contains 20 residues. With V trimmed by 0 bases and J by 2 bases, 17 bases remained unmatched. Study-wide findings and caveats: Findings are consistent with lymph node origin and intratumoral expansion of most tumor T cells. Tumor and nontumor repertoires were significantly more similar in luminal-like than in basal-like breast cancer. Tumors had less TCR diversity than lymph nodes, more than nontumor tissue.

TCRdb re-called the multiplex PCR reads through MiXCR, storing one row per CDR3 protein. The table lists some 140,000 distinct CDR3 sequences, about a fifth of them singletons. In its sample, this clonotype was seen many times. Its matching antigen is unknown. The lymph nodes were axillary draining lymph nodes from breast cancer patients. The chain is built from TRBV6-2 or TRBV6-3 and TRBJ2-7; 9 bases fit TRBD1. This sequence was found in a female donor with breast cancer. Some clones in this sample may be carry-over from other donors' samples. Sample: axillary lymph node tissue. The CDR3 DNA reads as TGTGCCAGCAGTTACTCGACGGGACAGGGTCTCCATACAAATACCTACGAGCAGTACTTC. This encodes CASSYSTGQGLHTNTYEQYF.